This T cell receptor beta chain was identified during a study of vaccination effects on CD4 cells after COVID-19 (dated by TCRdb to between 2020 and 2023). Background on the whole study: Each participant received two doses of an mRNA SARS-CoV-2 vaccine, either BNT162b2 or mRNA-1273. Pre-vaccine samples were drawn from two convalescent patients 16 days and one week before the first dose, at 142 and 148 days after COVID-19 diagnosis. A total of ten to eleven COVID-19 convalescent patients and a handful of SARS-CoV-2-naive healthy vaccine recipients were included in the full study. In both COVID-19 convalescent patients and infection-naive vaccine recipients, the study compared SARS-CoV-2 spike-specific CD4+ TCR repertoires from before mRNA vaccination with those from after it. In the study, cultures from other donors were sequenced using the Oncomine TCR Beta short-read assay on an Illumina iSeq 100.

This clone was recorded a few times. Its antigen remains undetermined. No clone much larger than this one lies a single base away; base qualities are absent. The library was prepared using the immunoSEQ multiplex PCR assay. DNA from the cultured and isolated CD4+ T cells underwent TCR beta CDR3 sequencing. On the study's bioinformatics: Non-productive TCR sequences were discarded, and reads were trimmed to the CDR3 region, with only CDR3s of 7 or more amino acids retained. The MANAFEST web app was used to identify antigen-specific clonotypes by comparing expansion in peptide wells with expansion in reference cultures. To be called positive, a clone needed expansion at FDR<0.05 compared with the reference and with all other wells, an odds ratio greater than 5, and a frequency greater than 0.1% in two replicate wells. A clonotype was defined as cross-reactive if the clonotype was significantly expanded both in SARS-CoV-2 spike wells and in at least one common cold coronavirus spike condition. Using the stringdist R package, CDR3 similarity was measured by Levenshtein distance, and unrooted trees were constructed with ape in R 3.6.1. The table comes from immuneACCESS by way of TCRdb, which keeps in-frame sequences with V and J called. Part of the clones is missing from these tables; in studies checked, under half for an unresolved V gene and the rest for unknown reasons. That table supplies the V and J calls and clone size; D and trimming were determined from the DNA. The table for this sample lists 42,000 or so clones; about three quarters of them were counted only once. The biggest ten clones account for over 25% of the sample.

General conclusions and limits of the study: The study was limited by a small number of convalescent patients and lacked early post-infection timepoints. At late post-vaccination timepoints, both infection-induced and vaccine-induced clones showed marked clonal contraction, consistent with waning T cell responses. For convalescent patients, new clones induced by the vaccine made up most of the post-vaccine spike-reactive repertoire, and these new clones were largely distinct from the clones induced by infection.

To identify antigen-specific CD4+ T cell clonotypes by their expansion, the ViraFEST assay first stimulated PBMC with viral peptide pools and then applied TCR sequencing. After less than 13 days of culture, CD4+ T cells were isolated with the EasySep CD4+ T cell isolation kit. Convalescent patients had PCR-confirmed SARS-CoV-2 infection between March and December 2020, before Alpha, Beta and Delta variants emerged in the United States. About 2 million PBMC per well were cultured in IMDM with roughly 5% human AB serum, 9 to 10 IU/ml IL-2 and gentamicin, plus 10 ug/ml peptides. Half of the culture medium was replaced with fresh IL-2-containing medium on days 3 and 7. Each peptide stimulation condition was cultured in triplicate wells unless otherwise noted. Using Ficoll-Paque Plus gradient centrifugation, PBMC were separated from whole blood and then either used fresh or cryopreserved at -140C. The QIAamp micro DNA kit was used to extract genomic DNA from the cultured CD4+ T cells.

The clonotype comes from a human donor who had a prior SARS-CoV-2 infection. The material was CD4+ T cells from PBMCs cultured with a peptide pool, obtained before COVID-19 vaccination.

CDR3 region: CASSEHRGSPLHF. The nucleotide sequence reads as follows: TGTGCCAGCAGTGAGCACAGGGGTTCACCCCTCCACTTT. The chain employs TRBV2 and TRBJ1-6, with 7 bases matching TRBD1. Inclusive of the bounding cysteine and phenylalanine, the CDR3 is 13 residues long. Here the CDR3 DNA is all that survives: 39 bases in frame from base 1. V loses 3 bases at its end and J loses 9 bases; junction bases beyond the gene matches: 2. CDR1 is given as SNHLY and CDR2 as FYNNEI, both from the germline V gene.